The clone carrying this T cell receptor (beta chain) appeared once. Methods used by the authors: Estimation of nucleated cell counts was performed using reference gene primer amplification. Some clones are missing from TCRdb's copy, which holds only in-frame ones; the method was immunoSEQ multiplex PCR. V, J and clone size are those of that table, while D and trimming were read from the DNA. The table records 90,000 to 150,000 clones, about 85% of them present only once. The data derive from a study of blood T cell repertoires in COVID-19. This CDR3 comprises 15 residues. The J segment lost 2 bases and the V segment lost 5 bases, leaving 6 bases of the junction unmatched. Germline V gives CDR1 SSHAT, CDR2 FNYEAQ (reference sequence).

The TCR comes from a human donor in a cohort sampled during active COVID-19. The sample consisted of peripheral blood. The genes are TRBV7-7 and TRBJ1-1, with 9 bases aligning to TRBD1. CDR3 sequence (DNA): TGTGCCAGCAGCCCCCTACAGGGGGCAAACACTGAAGCTTTCTTT. It specifies CASSPLQGANTEAFF.